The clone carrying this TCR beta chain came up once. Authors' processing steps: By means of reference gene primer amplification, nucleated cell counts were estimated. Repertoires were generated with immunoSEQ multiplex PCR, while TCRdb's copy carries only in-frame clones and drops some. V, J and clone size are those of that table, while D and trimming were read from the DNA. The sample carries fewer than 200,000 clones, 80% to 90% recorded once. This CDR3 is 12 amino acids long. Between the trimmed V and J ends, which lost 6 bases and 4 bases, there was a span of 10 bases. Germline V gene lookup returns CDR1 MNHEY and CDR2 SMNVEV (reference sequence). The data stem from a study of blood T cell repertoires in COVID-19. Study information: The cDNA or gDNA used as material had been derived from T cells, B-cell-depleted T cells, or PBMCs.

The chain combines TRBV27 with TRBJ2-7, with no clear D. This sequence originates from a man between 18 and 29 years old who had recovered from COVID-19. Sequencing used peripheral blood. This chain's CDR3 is CASRTQTYEQYF. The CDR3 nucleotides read TGTGCCAGCAGAACCCAGACTTACGAGCAGTACTTC.